This T cell receptor (beta chain) was sequenced in a study of blood T cell repertoires in COVID-19. The V gene lost 6 bases and the J gene lost 7 bases, with 9 bases spanning the gap. Germline loops: CDR1 DFQATT, CDR2 SNEGSKA (reference sequence). The CDR3 runs 10 residues. This clone was seen a handful of times. TCRdb's table, derived via immunoSEQ multiplex PCR, lists solely in-frame clones and lacks some. The table records about 120,000 clones, about three quarters of them present only once. The sample taken for sequencing was peripheral blood. This TCR came from a human donor with acute or convalescent COVID-19. The donor label of this sample is uncertain. The chain couples TRBV20-1 to TRBJ1-2; D unclear. DNA for the CDR3: TGCAGTGCACTATTAGGTGGCTACACCTTC. The encoded protein is CSALLGGYTF.